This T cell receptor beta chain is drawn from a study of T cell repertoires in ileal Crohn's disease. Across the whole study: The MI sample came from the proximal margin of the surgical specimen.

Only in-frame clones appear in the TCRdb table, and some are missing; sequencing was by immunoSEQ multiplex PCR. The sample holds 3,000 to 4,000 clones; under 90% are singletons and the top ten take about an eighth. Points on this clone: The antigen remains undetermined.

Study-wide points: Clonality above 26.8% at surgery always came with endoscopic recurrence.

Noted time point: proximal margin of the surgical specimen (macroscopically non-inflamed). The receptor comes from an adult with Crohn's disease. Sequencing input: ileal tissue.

The CDR3 nucleotides read TGCGCCAGCAGCTTGGGGTCACAGGGGGCGTCGGAGACCCAGTACTTC. Its translation is CASSLGSQGASETQYF. J is TRBJ2-5 and V is TRBV5-1; 9 bases are a match to TRBD1. This CDR3 region has 16 residues. Germline lookup yields CDR1 SGHRS and CDR2 YFSETQ. The ends lost 0 bases at V and 5 bases at J; junction bases unmatched: 8.